These 10 T cell receptor beta chains were all obtained from the same sample, sequenced in a study of cytomegalovirus exposure and HLA in healthy donors. 60 Vbeta and 13 Jbeta primers were used in PCR. Repertoires were generated with immunoSEQ multiplex PCR, while TCRdb's copy carries only in-frame clones and drops some. The table includes roughly 250,000 clones, roughly four fifths detected once. The specimen was PBMCs. Receptor source: a woman aged 40 to 55 in good health and CMV-seropositive.

The J gene is TRBJ2-3, the V gene TRBV5-6; 10 bases match TRBD2. The CDR3 length is 15 residues. J was trimmed by 1 base and V by 3 bases; bases with no gene match: 2. Germline-derived CDR1 and CDR2 are SGHDT and YYEEEE. Here the CDR3 DNA reads TGTGCCAGCAGCTACCTAGCGGGGGGCACAGATACGCAGTATTTT. Amino acid sequence: CASSYLAGGTDTQYF.

The genes are TRBV14 and TRBJ1-2; maybe TRBD1 (6 bases). CDR1 is SGHDN, CDR2 FVKESK, per germline. The CDR3 covers 16 residues. V was shortened by 1 base and J by 4 bases, with 16 bases between the two germline ends. The DNA for the CDR3 is TGTGCCAGCAGCCAAGGAAGACAGGAGTGGGGCTATGGCTACACCTTC. The encoded protein is CASSQGRQEWGYGYTF.

V and J are TRBV7-3 and TRBJ2-3; 9 bases align to TRBD2. From germline, CDR1 is SGHTA and CDR2 FQGTGA. V dropped 3 bases and J dropped 4; count of bases not matched to a gene: 8. This CDR3 has 16 amino acids. CDR3 DNA: TGTGCCAGCAGCTTGGGACTAGCTAATGGCGCAGATACGCAGTATTTT. Protein product: CASSLGLANGADTQYF.

The chain uses TRBV5-1 and TRBJ2-3; 8 nucleotides line up with TRBD1. This CDR3 has 14 amino acids. Per the germline V gene, CDR1 is SGHRS and CDR2 is YFSETQ. V shed 5 bases, J shed 2 bases, and the junction held 4 bases outside the gene matches. CDR3 protein: CASSNRGSTDTQYF. The CDR3 DNA follows: TGCGCCAGCAGTAACAGGGGGTCCACAGATACGCAGTATTTT.

The rearrangement links TRBV19 to TRBJ1-2, with 8 nucleotides matching TRBD1. The V gene end was trimmed by 5 bases and the J gene end by 10 bases; junction bases not matched to a gene: 9. CDR3 length equals 13 residues. Germline CDR1 and CDR2: LNHDA and SQIVND (reference sequence). The CDR3 reads CASSPRDRMNYTF. The CDR3 DNA is TGTGCCAGTAGTCCCCGGGACAGGATGAACTACACCTTC.

The J gene is TRBJ2-7, the V gene TRBV28, with TRBD2 identical over 7 bases. This CDR3 contains 13 residues. The germline CDR1 and CDR2 sequences are MDHEN and SYDVKM. V dropped 8 bases and J dropped 6; count of bases not matched to a gene: 10. The CDR3 region is CASGAGARSEQYF. The CDR3 coding sequence is TGTGCCAGCGGTGCGGGAGCTAGGAGCGAGCAGTACTTC.

The rearrangement uses TRBV25-1 and TRBJ2-7, with D perhaps matching TRBD2 (5 bases). This CDR3 spans 16 amino acids. V lost 3 bases and J 6 bases, leaving 21 bases between the germline ends. Looked up from germline, CDR1 is MGHDK and CDR2 is SYGVNS. The CDR3 sequence is CASSDSTKPRRGEQYF. The CDR3 bases are TGTGCCAGCAGTGATAGCACAAAACCCCGCCGGGGCGAGCAGTACTTC.

The chain has TRBV6-1 and TRBJ2-7, with 9 nucleotides matching TRBD1. V gave up 2 bases and J gave up 3 bases; unmatched junction bases: 8. Germline CDR1 and CDR2: MNHNS and SASEGT. CDR3 size: 16 residues. The CDR3 here is CASSEPGGQGVYEQYF. The CDR3 nucleotides are TGTGCCAGCAGTGAACCTGGGGGACAGGGAGTCTACGAGCAGTACTTC.

The chain links TRBV2 to TRBJ2-5, with 9 bases aligning to TRBD1. The length of the CDR3 is 15 residues. Germline CDR1 is SNHLY and CDR2 is FYNNEI. Losses at the gene ends were 3 bases for V and 3 bases for J; bases not matched to a gene: 5. Written as DNA, the CDR3 is TGTGCCAGCAGTGAGCCGGGACAGGGAAAAGAGACCCAGTACTTC. Protein sequence: CASSEPGQGKETQYF.

J is TRBJ2-1 and V is TRBV6-5; 10 bases line up with TRBD1. Germline CDR1 MNHEY, CDR2 SVGAGI. The V segment lost 5 bases and the J segment 8 bases; nucleotides outside the gene matches: 6. The CDR3 is made up of 14 amino acids. This CDR3 is CASSEDRGNDEQFF. The CDR3 DNA reads as TGTGCCAGCAGTGAGGACAGGGGGAACGATGAGCAGTTCTTC.